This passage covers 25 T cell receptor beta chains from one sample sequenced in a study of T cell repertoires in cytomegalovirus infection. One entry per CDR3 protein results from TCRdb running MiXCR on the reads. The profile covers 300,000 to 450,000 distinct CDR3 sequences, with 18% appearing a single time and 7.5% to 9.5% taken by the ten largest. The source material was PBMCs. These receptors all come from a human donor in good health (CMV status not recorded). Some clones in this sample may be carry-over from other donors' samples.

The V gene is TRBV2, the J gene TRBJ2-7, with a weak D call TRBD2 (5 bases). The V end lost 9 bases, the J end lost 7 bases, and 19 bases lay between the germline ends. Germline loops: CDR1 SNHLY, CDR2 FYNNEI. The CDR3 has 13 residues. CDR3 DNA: TGTGCCAGTTGGACCGCACGAGGGAAAGAGCAGTACTTC. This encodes CASWTARGKEQYF.

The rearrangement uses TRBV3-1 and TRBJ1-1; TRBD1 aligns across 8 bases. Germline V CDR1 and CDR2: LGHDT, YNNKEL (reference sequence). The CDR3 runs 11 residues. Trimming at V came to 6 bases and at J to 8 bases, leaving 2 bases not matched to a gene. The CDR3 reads CASRQGEEAFF. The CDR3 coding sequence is TGTGCCAGCAGACAGGGGGAGGAAGCTTTCTTT.

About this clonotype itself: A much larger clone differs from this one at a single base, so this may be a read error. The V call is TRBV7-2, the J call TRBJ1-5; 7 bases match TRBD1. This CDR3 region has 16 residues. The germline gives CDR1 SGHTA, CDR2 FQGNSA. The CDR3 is CASSLVSGGSNQTQHF. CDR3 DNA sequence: TGTGCCAGCAGCTTAGTCTCAGGGGGGAGCAATCAGACCCAGCATTTT.

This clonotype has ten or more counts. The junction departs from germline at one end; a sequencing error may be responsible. CDR3 sequence reads: CASSLGAGDEQFF. The CDR3 DNA follows: TGTGCCAGCAGTTTAGGGGCGGGGGATGAGCAGTTCTTC. This sequence joins TRBV7-2 and TRBJ2-1, with TRBD2 identical over 7 bases. The CDR3 has 13 residues. Looked up from germline, CDR1 is SGHTA and CDR2 is FQGNSA.

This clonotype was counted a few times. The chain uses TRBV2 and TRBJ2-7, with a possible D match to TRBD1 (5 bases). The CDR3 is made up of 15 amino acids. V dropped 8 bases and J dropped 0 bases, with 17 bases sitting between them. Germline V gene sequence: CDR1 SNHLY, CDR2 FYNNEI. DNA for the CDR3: TGTGCCAGCCTGGAAGACAGCGCCGCCTCCTACGAGCAGTACTTC. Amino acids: CASLEDSAASYEQYF. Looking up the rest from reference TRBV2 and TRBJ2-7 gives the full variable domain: EPEVTQTPSHQVTQMGQEVILRCVPISNHLYFYWYRQILGQKVEFLVSFYNNEISEKSEIFDDQFSVERPDGSNFTLKIRSTKLEDSAMYFCASLEDSAASYEQYFGPGTRLTVT.

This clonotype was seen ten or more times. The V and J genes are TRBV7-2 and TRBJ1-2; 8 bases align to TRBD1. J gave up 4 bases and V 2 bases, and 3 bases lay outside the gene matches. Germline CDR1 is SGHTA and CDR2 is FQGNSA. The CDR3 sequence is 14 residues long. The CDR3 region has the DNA TGTGCCAGCAGCTTACAGGGGGCAGGCTATGGCTACACCTTC. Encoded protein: CASSLQGAGYGYTF. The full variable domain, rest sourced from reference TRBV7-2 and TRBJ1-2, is GAGVSQSPSNKVTEKGKDVELRCDPISGHTALYWYRQSLGQGLEFLIYFQGNSAPDKSGLPSDRFSAERTGGSVSTLTIQRTQQEDSAVYLCASSLQGAGYGYTFGSGTRLTVV.

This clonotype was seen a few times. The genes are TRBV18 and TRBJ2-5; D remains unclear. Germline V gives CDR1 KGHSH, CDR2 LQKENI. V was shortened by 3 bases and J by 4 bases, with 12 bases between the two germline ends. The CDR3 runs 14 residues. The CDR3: CASSPVGLRETQYF. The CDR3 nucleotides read TGTGCCAGCTCACCTGTCGGCTTGCGAGAGACCCAGTACTTC.

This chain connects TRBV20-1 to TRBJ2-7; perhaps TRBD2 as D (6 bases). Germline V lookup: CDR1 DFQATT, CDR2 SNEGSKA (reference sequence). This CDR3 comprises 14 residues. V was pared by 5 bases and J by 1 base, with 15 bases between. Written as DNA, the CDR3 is TGCAGTGCTCCCGGGGACTCCCAGTCCTACGAGCAGTACTTC. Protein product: CSAPGDSQSYEQYF.

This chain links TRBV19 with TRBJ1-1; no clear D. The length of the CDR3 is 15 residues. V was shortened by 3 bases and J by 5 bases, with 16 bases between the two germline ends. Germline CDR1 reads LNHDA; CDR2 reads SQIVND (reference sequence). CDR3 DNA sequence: TGTGCCAGTAGTATCAAAAAGGTTGTCGATACTGAAGCTTTCTTT. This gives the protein CASSIKKVVDTEAFF.

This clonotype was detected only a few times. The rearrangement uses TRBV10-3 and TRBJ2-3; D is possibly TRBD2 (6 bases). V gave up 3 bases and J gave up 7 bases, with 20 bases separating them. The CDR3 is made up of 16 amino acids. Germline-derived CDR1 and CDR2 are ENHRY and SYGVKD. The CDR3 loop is CAISDTSSGRGNTQYF. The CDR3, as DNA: TGTGCCATCAGTGACACTAGCTCGGGCCGGGGCAATACGCAGTATTTT.

CDR3 sequence reads: CSARVIRVYEQYF. Here the CDR3 DNA reads TGCAGTGCTAGAGTAATAAGGGTTTACGAGCAGTACTTC. The chain carries TRBV20-1 and TRBJ2-7; D is ambiguous. With 1 base removed from V and 4 bases from J, the gap between germline ends came to 11 bases. The germline gives CDR1 DFQATT, CDR2 SNEGSKA (reference sequence). The CDR3 extends over 13 amino acids.

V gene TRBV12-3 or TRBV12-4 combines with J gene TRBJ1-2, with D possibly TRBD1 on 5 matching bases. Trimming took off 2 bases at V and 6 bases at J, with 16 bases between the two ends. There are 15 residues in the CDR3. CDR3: CASSLSRGPIHGYTF. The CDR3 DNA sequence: TGTGCCAGCAGTTTATCCCGGGGACCGATTCATGGCTACACCTTC.

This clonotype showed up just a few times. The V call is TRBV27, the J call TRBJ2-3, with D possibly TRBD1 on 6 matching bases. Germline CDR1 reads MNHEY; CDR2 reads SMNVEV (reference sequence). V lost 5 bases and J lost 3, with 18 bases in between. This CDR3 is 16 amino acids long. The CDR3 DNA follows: TGTGCCAGCAGTCCCAGCAGGGGCGCAGGGACAGATACGCAGTATTTT. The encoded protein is CASSPSRGAGTDTQYF.

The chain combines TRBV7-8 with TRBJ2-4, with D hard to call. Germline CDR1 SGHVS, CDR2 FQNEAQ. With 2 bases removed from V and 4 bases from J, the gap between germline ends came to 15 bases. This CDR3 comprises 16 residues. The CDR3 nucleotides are TGTGCCAGCAGCTTACAAAAAGCACAGTCAAAAAACATTCAGTACTTC. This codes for CASSLQKAQSKNIQYF. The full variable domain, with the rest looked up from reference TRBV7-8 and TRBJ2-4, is GAGVSQSPRYKVAKRGQDVALRCDPISGHVSLFWYQQALGQGPEFLTYFQNEAQLDKSGLPSDRFFAERPEGSVSTLKIQRTQQEDSAVYLCASSLQKAQSKNIQYFGAGTRLSVL.

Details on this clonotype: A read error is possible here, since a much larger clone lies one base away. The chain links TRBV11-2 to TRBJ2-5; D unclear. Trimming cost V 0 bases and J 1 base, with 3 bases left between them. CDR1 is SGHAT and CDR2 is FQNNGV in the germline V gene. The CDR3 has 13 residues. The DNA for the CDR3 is TGTGCCAGCAGCTTAGAACGCCAAGAGACCCAGTACTTC. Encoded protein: CASSLERQETQYF.

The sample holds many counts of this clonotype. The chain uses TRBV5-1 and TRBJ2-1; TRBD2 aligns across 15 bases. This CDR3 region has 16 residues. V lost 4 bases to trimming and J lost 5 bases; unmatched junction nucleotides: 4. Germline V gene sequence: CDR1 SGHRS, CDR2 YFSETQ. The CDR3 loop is CASSTGLAGGNNEQFF. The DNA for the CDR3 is TGCGCCAGCAGCACAGGACTAGCGGGAGGGAACAATGAGCAGTTCTTC.

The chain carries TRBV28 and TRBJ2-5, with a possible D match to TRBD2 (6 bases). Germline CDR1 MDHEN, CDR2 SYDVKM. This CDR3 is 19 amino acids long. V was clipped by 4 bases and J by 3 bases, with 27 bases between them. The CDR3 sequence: CASSSNRWTGGRSEETQYF. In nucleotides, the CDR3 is TGTGCCAGCAGTTCGAACCGATGGACTGGAGGGAGGTCGGAAGAGACCCAGTACTTC.

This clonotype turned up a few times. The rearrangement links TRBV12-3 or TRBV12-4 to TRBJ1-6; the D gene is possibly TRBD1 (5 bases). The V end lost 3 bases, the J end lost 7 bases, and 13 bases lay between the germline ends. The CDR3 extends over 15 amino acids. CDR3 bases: TGTGCCAGCAGTTTCGCGTGGGGGAGGAATTCACCCCTCCACTTT. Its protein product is CASSFAWGRNSPLHF.

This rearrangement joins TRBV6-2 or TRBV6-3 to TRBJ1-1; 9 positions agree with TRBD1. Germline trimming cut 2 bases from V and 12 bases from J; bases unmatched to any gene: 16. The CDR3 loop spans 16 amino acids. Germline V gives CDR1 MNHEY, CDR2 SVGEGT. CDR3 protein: CASSYPWMSRDRVSFF. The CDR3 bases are TGTGCCAGCAGTTACCCCTGGATGTCCCGGGACAGGGTGTCTTTCTTT.

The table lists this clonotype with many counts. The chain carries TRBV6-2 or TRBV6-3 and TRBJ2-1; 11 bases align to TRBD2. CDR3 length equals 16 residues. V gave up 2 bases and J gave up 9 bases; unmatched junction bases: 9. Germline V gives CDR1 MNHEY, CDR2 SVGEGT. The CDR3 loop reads CASSYRLAGGSAEQFF. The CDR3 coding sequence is TGTGCCAGCAGTTACCGCCTAGCGGGAGGATCCGCTGAGCAGTTCTTC.

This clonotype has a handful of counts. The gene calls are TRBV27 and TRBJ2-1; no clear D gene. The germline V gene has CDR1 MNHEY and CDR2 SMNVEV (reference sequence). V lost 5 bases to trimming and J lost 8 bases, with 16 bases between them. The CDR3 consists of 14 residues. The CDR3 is CASSSPRQVYEQFF. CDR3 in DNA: TGTGCCAGCAGTAGTCCGAGACAAGTATATGAGCAGTTCTTC.

CDR3 region: CASSKREEGFNEQFF. The CDR3 coding sequence is TGCGCCAGCAGCAAACGGGAGGAAGGTTTCAATGAGCAGTTCTTC. V is TRBV5-1 and J is TRBJ2-1; TRBD2 agrees at 7 bases. V shed 4 bases and J 6 bases; nucleotides not matched to a gene: 10. CDR1 and CDR2 (germline): SGHRS, YFSETQ. The length of the CDR3 is 15 residues. The whole variable domain, filled in from reference TRBV5-1 and TRBJ2-1, reads KAGVTQTPRYLIKTRGQQVTLSCSPISGHRSVSWYQQTPGQGLQFLFEYFSETQRNKGNFPGRFSGRQFSNSRSEMNVSTLELGDSALYLCASSKREEGFNEQFFGPGTRLTVL.

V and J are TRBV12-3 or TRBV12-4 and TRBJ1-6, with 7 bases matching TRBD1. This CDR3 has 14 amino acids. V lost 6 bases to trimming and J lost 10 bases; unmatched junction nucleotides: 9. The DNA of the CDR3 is TGTGCCAGCAGCACCACAGGGGAGGGCTCACCCCTCCACTTT. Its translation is CASSTTGEGSPLHF.

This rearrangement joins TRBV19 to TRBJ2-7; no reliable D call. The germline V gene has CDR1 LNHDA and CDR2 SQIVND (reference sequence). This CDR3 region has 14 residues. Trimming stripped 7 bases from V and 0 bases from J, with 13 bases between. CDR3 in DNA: TGTGCCAGTACCCCGAACTGGGGCTCCTACGAGCAGTACTTC. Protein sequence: CASTPNWGSYEQYF.

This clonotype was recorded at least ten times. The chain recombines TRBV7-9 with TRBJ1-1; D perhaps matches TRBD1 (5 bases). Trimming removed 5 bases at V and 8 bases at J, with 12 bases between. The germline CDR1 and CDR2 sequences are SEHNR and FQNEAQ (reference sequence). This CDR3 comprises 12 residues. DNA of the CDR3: TGTGCCAGCAGCCGTCAGACAGACGAAGCTTTCTTT. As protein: CASSRQTDEAFF.